The next 10 T cell receptor beta chains were all read from a single sample in a study of identifying expanded T cells in peripheral blood. TCRdb's copy holds only in-frame clones and misses some; the assay was immunoSEQ multiplex PCR. The sample contains tens of thousands of clones, around 90% of which appear only once. Sequences were obtained from blood. Every receptor here comes from a person aged 18 to 70 in good health.

The V gene is TRBV6-6, the J gene TRBJ1-6; D gene unclear. The CDR3 length is 12 residues. Germline V gene data show CDR1 as MNHNY and CDR2 as SVGAGI (reference sequence). V lost 0 bases and J lost 7, with 1 base in between. The CDR3 sequence is CASSYSNSPLHF. The CDR3 nucleotides read TGTGCCAGCAGTTACTCGAATTCACCCCTCCACTTT.

The chain joins TRBV4-2 to TRBJ2-3; 12 positions agree with TRBD2. CDR1 is LGHNA and CDR2 is YNFKEQ in the germline V gene. The CDR3 spans 17 residues. V dropped 1 base and J dropped 0; count of bases not matched to a gene: 2. CDR3 protein: CASSQGGLAGSTDTQYF. In DNA, the CDR3 is TGTGCCAGCAGCCAAGGTGGACTAGCGGGAAGCACAGATACGCAGTATTTT.

The gene calls are TRBV5-1 and TRBJ2-3; 11 positions match TRBD2. CDR3 length equals 17 residues. V was pared by 0 bases and J by 2 bases, with 5 bases of the junction left unmatched. Germline V CDR1 and CDR2: SGHRS, YFSETQ. This CDR3 is CASSLDRLAGYTDTQYF. The CDR3 DNA follows: TGCGCCAGCAGCTTGGACCGACTAGCGGGGTACACAGATACGCAGTATTTT.

In this sample, this clone turned up a few times. The chain combines TRBV5-4 with TRBJ1-6; the D gene is possibly TRBD1 (5 bases). In germline, CDR1 is SGHNT, CDR2 YYREEE (reference sequence). V gave up 0 bases and J gave up 7 bases, with 11 bases separating them. The CDR3 runs 15 residues. The CDR3 loop is CASSLDGAGNSPLHF. The CDR3 region has the DNA TGTGCCAGCAGCTTGGACGGGGCCGGGAATTCACCCCTCCACTTT.

The genes are TRBV2 and TRBJ1-3; a weak D match, TRBD1 (5 bases). The CDR3 is 15 amino acids. Trimming cost V 7 bases and J 0 bases, with 13 bases left between them. Looked up from germline, CDR1 is SNHLY and CDR2 is FYNNEI. CDR3 residues: CASTLGGGSGNTIYF. In DNA, the CDR3 is TGTGCCAGCACCTTGGGGGGGGGCTCTGGAAACACCATATATTTT.

This clone was observed once. The chain combines TRBV2 with TRBJ1-5; TRBD1 matches 10 bases. There are 15 residues in the CDR3. V shed 6 bases, J shed 1 base, and the junction held 3 bases outside the gene matches. Per the germline V gene, CDR1 is SNHLY and CDR2 is FYNNEI. CDR3 sequence reads: CASRETGGSNQPQHF. CDR3 DNA sequence: TGTGCCAGCAGAGAGACAGGGGGCAGCAATCAGCCCCAGCATTTT.

The chain has TRBV30 and TRBJ1-4; no definite D call. The V end was cut by 2 bases, the J end by 3 bases, with 7 bases between. The CDR3 consists of 13 residues. Looked up from germline, CDR1 is GTSNPN and CDR2 is SVGIG (reference sequence). The CDR3 DNA reads as TGTGCCTGGAGTCCACAGCCTAATGAAAAACTGTTTTTT. Amino acid sequence: CAWSPQPNEKLFF. The whole variable domain, filled in from reference TRBV30 and TRBJ1-4, reads SQTIHQWPATLVQPVGSPLSLECTVEGTSNPNLYWYRQAAGRGLQLLFYSVGIGQISSEVPQNLSASRPQDRQFILSSKKLLLSDSGFYLCAWSPQPNEKLFFGSGTQLSVL.

V and J are TRBV2 and TRBJ2-3; possibly TRBD1 for D (5 bases). Germline values: CDR1 SNHLY, CDR2 FYNNEI. V was pared by 4 bases and J by 2 bases, with 10 bases between. The CDR3 is made up of 14 amino acids. The CDR3 nucleotides read TGTGCCAGCAGTGTGTCAGGGATCACAGATACGCAGTATTTT. Encoded protein: CASSVSGITDTQYF.

The rearrangement uses TRBV7-9 and TRBJ1-5; 8 bases line up with TRBD1. Per germline, CDR1 SEHNR and CDR2 FQNEAQ (reference sequence). J lost 7 bases, V lost 1 base, and 6 bases had no gene match. This CDR3 is 15 amino acids long. Here the CDR3 reads CASSLGSQGGQPQHF. CDR3 DNA sequence: TGTGCCAGCAGCTTAGGGTCACAGGGGGGGCAGCCCCAGCATTTT.

The chain is built from TRBV10-3 and TRBJ2-1; the D gene is possibly TRBD2 (7 bases). Per the germline V gene, CDR1 is ENHRY and CDR2 is SYGVKD. CDR3 length equals 18 residues. The ends were cut back, 2 bases at V and 6 bases at J, with 23 bases in the middle. CDR3 loop: CAISEPQLGGGRSNEQFF. CDR3 bases: TGTGCCATCAGTGAGCCCCAACTCGGCGGGGGCCGGTCCAATGAGCAGTTCTTC.